This T cell receptor beta chain is from a study of T cell repertoires in ileal Crohn's disease. This CDR3 spans 15 amino acids. V gave up 0 bases and J gave up 0 bases, with 11 bases separating them. Germline V lookup: CDR1 GTSNPN, CDR2 SVGIG (reference sequence). Comments on this clone: Its matching antigen is unknown.

Study observations and caveats: Compared with non-smokers, active smokers at surgery showed more clonal expansions.

Described time point: neoterminal ileum biopsy at postoperative endoscopy, about 6 months after surgery. Adults with ileal or ileocolonic Crohn's disease and an indication for resection were eligible. Per sample, roughly 500 nanograms of biopsy DNA were TCRB immunosequenced. Profiled with immunoSEQ multiplex PCR; TCRdb holds only in-frame clones, not every one. This sample has more than 8,500 clones, with 70% to 80% found just once. The specimen was ileal tissue. This chain links TRBV30 with TRBJ1-1; D unclear. This sequence originates from an adult with Crohn's disease. CDR3 in DNA: TGTGCCTGGAGTGTATGGGGAGCCATGAACACTGAAGCTTTCTTT. It yields the protein CAWSVWGAMNTEAFF. Full variable domain (remainder filled in from reference TRBV30 and TRBJ1-1): SQTIHQWPATLVQPVGSPLSLECTVEGTSNPNLYWYRQAAGRGLQLLFYSVGIGQISSEVPQNLSASRPQDRQFILSSKKLLLSDSGFYLCAWSVWGAMNTEAFFGQGTRLTVV.